This paragraph reports one T cell receptor (beta chain). The antigen is unknown. Trimming removed 0 bases at V and 0 bases at J, with 9 bases between. This CDR3 comprises 15 residues. The germline V gene encodes CDR1 MNHEY and CDR2 SVGAGI. The data belong to a study of T cell responses to AZD1222 COVID-19 vaccine. Study-wide results and caveats: The study identified only five or six AZD1222 recipients as seropositive at baseline. There were mostly white British donors and more females than males, and clonal diversity was possibly underestimated. None of the repertoires were sampled until the peak T cell response had passed.

Clones were sequenced by immunoSEQ multiplex PCR, and TCRdb holds only the in-frame ones, with some missing. The data show some 180,000 clones, more than 80% seen once. The chain joins TRBV6-5 to TRBJ2-7; no clear D gene. The sample was peripheral blood, taken on day 0 of AZD1222 vaccination. This clonotype was sampled from an adult in good health. CDR3 DNA sequence: TGTGCCAGCAGTTACTCGTATCCAGGCTCCTACGAGCAGTACTTC. Translation: CASSYSYPGSYEQYF.